A single T cell receptor beta chain is shown here with its context. The sample comes from a study of blood T cell repertoires in COVID-19. The overall study: Sites across the United States, Italy and Spain contributed samples from acute and convalescent COVID-19. T cells, B-cell-depleted T cells, or PBMCs provided the cDNA or gDNA that served as material.

Per germline, CDR1 SGHVS and CDR2 FQNEAQ. Trimming pared 6 bases from V and 0 bases from J, leaving 14 bases between. CDR3 size: 15 residues. In the original analysis: How many nucleated cells were present was estimated from reference gene primer amplification. Clones were sequenced by immunoSEQ multiplex PCR, and TCRdb holds only the in-frame ones, with some missing. That table supplies the V and J calls and clone size; D and trimming were determined from the DNA. The table lists approximately 400,000 clones, more than 65% of them singletons. This receptor was identified in a human donor with acute or convalescent COVID-19. The donor label of this sample is uncertain. Sequencing was carried out using peripheral blood. This chain links TRBV7-8 with TRBJ1-2, with a possible D match to TRBD1 (6 bases). The CDR3 nucleotides are TGTGCCAGCAGTTACACAGGGACGGCTAACTATGGCTACACCTTC. Encoded protein: CASSYTGTANYGYTF. Based on the CDR3 plus reference TRBV7-8 and TRBJ1-2, the full variable domain is GAGVSQSPRYKVAKRGQDVALRCDPISGHVSLFWYQQALGQGPEFLTYFQNEAQLDKSGLPSDRFFAERPEGSVSTLKIQRTQQEDSAVYLCASSYTGTANYGYTFGSGTRLTVV.